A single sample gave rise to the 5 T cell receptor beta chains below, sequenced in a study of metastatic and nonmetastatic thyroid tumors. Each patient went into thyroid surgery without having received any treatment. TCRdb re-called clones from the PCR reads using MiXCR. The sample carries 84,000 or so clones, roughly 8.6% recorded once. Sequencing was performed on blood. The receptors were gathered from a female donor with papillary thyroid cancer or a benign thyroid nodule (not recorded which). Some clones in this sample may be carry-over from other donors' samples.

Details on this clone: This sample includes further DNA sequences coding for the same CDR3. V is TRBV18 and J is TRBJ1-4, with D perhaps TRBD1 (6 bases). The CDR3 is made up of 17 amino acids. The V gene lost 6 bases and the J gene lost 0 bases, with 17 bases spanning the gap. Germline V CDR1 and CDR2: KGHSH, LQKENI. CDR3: CASSTGAGSPTNEKLFF. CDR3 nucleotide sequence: TGTGCCAGCTCCACGGGGGCGGGGTCCCCAACTAATGAAAAACTGTTTTTT.

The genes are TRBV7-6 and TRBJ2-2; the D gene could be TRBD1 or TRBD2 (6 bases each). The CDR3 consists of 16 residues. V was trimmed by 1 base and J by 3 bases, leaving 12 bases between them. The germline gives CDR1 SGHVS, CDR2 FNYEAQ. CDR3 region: CASSLEVGGHTGELFF. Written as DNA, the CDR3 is TGTGCCAGCAGCTTAGAGGTGGGGGGCCACACCGGGGAGCTGTTTTTT. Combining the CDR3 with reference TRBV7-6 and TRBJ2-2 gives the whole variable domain GAGVSQSPRYKVTKRGQDVALRCDPISGHVSLYWYRQALGQGPEFLTYFNYEAQQDKSGLPNDRFSAERPEGSISTLTIQRTEQRDSAMYRCASSLEVGGHTGELFFGEGSRLTVL.

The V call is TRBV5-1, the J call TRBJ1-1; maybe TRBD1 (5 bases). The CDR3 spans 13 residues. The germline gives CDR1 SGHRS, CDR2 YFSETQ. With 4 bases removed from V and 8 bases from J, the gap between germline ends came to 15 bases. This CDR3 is CASSMGRPSEAFF. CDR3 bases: TGCGCCAGCAGCATGGGACGGCCGTCCGAAGCTTTCTTT. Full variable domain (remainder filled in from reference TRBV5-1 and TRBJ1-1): KAGVTQTPRYLIKTRGQQVTLSCSPISGHRSVSWYQQTPGQGLQFLFEYFSETQRNKGNFPGRFSGRQFSNSRSEMNVSTLELGDSALYLCASSMGRPSEAFFGQGTRLTVV.

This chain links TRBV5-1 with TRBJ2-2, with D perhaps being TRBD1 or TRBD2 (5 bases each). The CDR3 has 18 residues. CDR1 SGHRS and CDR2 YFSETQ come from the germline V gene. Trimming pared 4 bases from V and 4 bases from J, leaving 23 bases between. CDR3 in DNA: TGCGCCAGCAGCGCGACGGTCGCTGGGGGATTTGCCACCGGGGAGCTGTTTTTT. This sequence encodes CASSATVAGGFATGELFF.

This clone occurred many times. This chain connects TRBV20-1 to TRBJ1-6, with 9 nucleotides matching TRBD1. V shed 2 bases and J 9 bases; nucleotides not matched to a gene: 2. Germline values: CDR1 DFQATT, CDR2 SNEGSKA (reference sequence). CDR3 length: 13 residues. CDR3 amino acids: CSARPDRGSPLHF. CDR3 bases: TGCAGTGCTAGACCGGACAGGGGTTCACCCCTCCACTTT.